These 22 T cell receptor beta chains were sequenced from one sample in a study of blood T cell repertoires in COVID-19. This table comes from immunoSEQ multiplex PCR, and its TCRdb copy is limited to in-frame clones, with some not included. The table has about 350,000 clones, 88% seen once. The specimen was peripheral blood. The receptors were sampled from a woman in her seventies with COVID-19, enrolled during active disease.

The chain carries TRBV13 and TRBJ2-3; 12 bases are shared with TRBD2. V was clipped by 2 bases and J by 3 bases; unmatched bases: 3. Germline assignment: CDR1 PRHDT and CDR2 FYEKMQ (reference sequence). There are 16 residues in the CDR3. The CDR3, as DNA: TGTGCCAGCAGCTTACGGACTAGCGGGGAGACAGATACGCAGTATTTT. Protein: CASSLRTSGETDTQYF.

The chain recombines TRBV19 with TRBJ1-1; 7 bases are a match to TRBD1. Trimming at V came to 8 bases and at J to 1 base, leaving 4 bases not matched to a gene. The CDR3 totals 13 residues. Germline V gene data show CDR1 as LNHDA and CDR2 as SQIVND (reference sequence). The DNA for the CDR3 is TGTGCCAGTCGGGACAGTAGGAACACTGAAGCTTTCTTT. It specifies CASRDSRNTEAFF.

The chain links TRBV5-1 to TRBJ1-3, with D maybe TRBD1 (6 bases). From germline, CDR1 is SGHRS and CDR2 YFSETQ. The CDR3 contains 16 residues. With 0 bases removed from V and 0 bases from J, the gap between germline ends came to 10 bases. This CDR3 is CASSLGGQSSGNTIYF. DNA of the CDR3: TGCGCCAGCAGCTTGGGAGGACAGAGCTCTGGAAACACCATATATTTT.

J is TRBJ2-7 and V is TRBV2, with a weak D call TRBD1 (5 bases). Looked up from germline, CDR1 is SNHLY and CDR2 is FYNNEI. CDR3 length equals 12 residues. V lost 6 bases to trimming and J lost 5 bases, with 11 bases between them. The CDR3 sequence: CASRIQGNEQYF. The DNA of the CDR3 is TGTGCCAGCAGGATTCAGGGAAACGAGCAGTACTTC.

The rearrangement uses TRBV19 and TRBJ1-6; 8 bases align to TRBD1. Germline CDR1 and CDR2: LNHDA and SQIVND (reference sequence). The CDR3 loop spans 15 amino acids. The junction had 10 bases not matched to a gene; V was cut back by 9 bases and J by 6 bases. The DNA for the CDR3 is TGTGCCAGCCTGGACAGGGCGATGAGTAATTCACCCCTCCACTTT. It is translated as CASLDRAMSNSPLHF. Full variable domain (rest looked up from reference TRBV19 and TRBJ1-6): DGGITQSPKYLFRKEGQNVTLSCEQNLNHDAMYWYRQDPGQGLRLIYYSQIVNDFQKGDIAEGYSVSREKKESFPLTVTSAQKNPTAFYLCASLDRAMSNSPLHFGNGTRLTVT.

CDR3 coding DNA: TGCGCCAGCAGCCCCGGTACACGACAGGGGAGGGAAAGGGCTGAAGCTTTCTTT. Translation: CASSPGTRQGRERAEAFF. The V call is TRBV5-1, the J call TRBJ1-1, with 8 nucleotides matching TRBD1. The CDR3 covers 18 residues. Trimming took 4 bases from V and 6 from J; bases not matched to a gene: 20. Germline V gene data show CDR1 as SGHRS and CDR2 as YFSETQ.

The chain joins TRBV19 to TRBJ2-3; a possible D gene is TRBD1 (6 bases). This CDR3 region has 15 residues. Germline lookup yields CDR1 LNHDA and CDR2 SQIVND (reference sequence). V lost 3 bases to trimming and J lost 1 base, with 11 bases between them. In DNA, the CDR3 is TGTGCCAGTAGTATCGGCAGGGGTGGCACAGATACGCAGTATTTT. Translating gives CASSIGRGGTDTQYF. The whole variable domain, filled in from reference TRBV19 and TRBJ2-3, reads DGGITQSPKYLFRKEGQNVTLSCEQNLNHDAMYWYRQDPGQGLRLIYYSQIVNDFQKGDIAEGYSVSREKKESFPLTVTSAQKNPTAFYLCASSIGRGGTDTQYFGPGTRLTVL.

The chain has TRBV30 and TRBJ1-1; no reliable D call. V lost 3 bases and J 4 bases, leaving 18 bases between the germline ends. The CDR3 runs to 15 residues. Germline V CDR1 and CDR2: GTSNPN, SVGIG (reference sequence). CDR3 sequence (DNA): TGTGCCTGGAGCCAGCCCCCGGGTTGGGTCACTGAAGCTTTCTTT. It is translated as CAWSQPPGWVTEAFF.

On this clone itself: Other DNA sequences in the sample encode the same CDR3. CDR3 sequence (DNA): TGTGCCAGCAGCCTCGGGACAGGGATAAACTATGGCTACACCTTC. Its translation: CASSLGTGINYGYTF. The J gene is TRBJ1-2, the V gene TRBV5-6; 9 bases line up with TRBD1. The germline gives CDR1 SGHDT, CDR2 YYEEEE. J gave up 2 bases and V 4 bases, and 6 bases lay outside the gene matches. This CDR3 region has 15 residues.

The V call is TRBV28, the J call TRBJ2-1; 10 nucleotides align to TRBD1. CDR1 is MDHEN, CDR2 SYDVKM, per germline. With 5 bases clipped from V and 5 bases from J, the junction kept 12 bases outside the gene matches. This CDR3 has 17 residues. The CDR3 sequence: CASSVSTGTGDNNEQFF. For the CDR3, the DNA is TGTGCCAGCAGTGTCTCTACCGGGACAGGGGACAACAATGAGCAGTTCTTC.

J is TRBJ2-7 and V is TRBV11-2, with 7 bases identical to TRBD1. The germline V gene has CDR1 SGHAT and CDR2 FQNNGV. V trimming: 5 bases; J trimming: 2 bases; junction bases outside the gene matches: 9. The CDR3 is 15 amino acids. The CDR3, as DNA: TGTGCCAGCAGCCCCGGGACAGAGACACCCTACGAGCAGTACTTC. Translation gives CASSPGTETPYEQYF.

V gene TRBV7-8 combines with J gene TRBJ2-3, with TRBD2 matching over 8 bases. The V and J ends lost 5 bases and 6 bases, in that order; junction bases with no gene match: 7. Germline lookup yields CDR1 SGHVS and CDR2 FQNEAQ. This CDR3 spans 14 amino acids. CDR3 coding DNA: TGTGCCAGCAGCCCCGGGGGGGCGATGGATACGCAGTATTTT. Translating gives CASSPGGAMDTQYF.

This rearrangement joins TRBV10-3 to TRBJ1-1; D is undetermined. The ends were cut back, 2 bases at V and 1 base at J, with 20 bases in the middle. Germline V lookup: CDR1 ENHRY, CDR2 SYGVKD. The CDR3 loop spans 18 amino acids. The CDR3 loop reads CAISEITIERAGNTEAFF. The CDR3 region has the DNA TGTGCCATCAGTGAGATAACCATCGAACGAGCAGGGAACACTGAAGCTTTCTTT.

The chain carries TRBV19 and TRBJ1-5; possibly TRBD1 for D (5 bases). V gave up 3 bases and J gave up 6 bases, with 12 bases separating them. In germline, CDR1 is LNHDA, CDR2 SQIVND (reference sequence). CDR3 length equals 14 residues. In nucleotides, the CDR3 is TGTGCCAGTAGTATTCTACAGGATGGTCAGCCCCAGCATTTT. Its protein product is CASSILQDGQPQHF. The whole variable domain, filled in from reference TRBV19 and TRBJ1-5, reads DGGITQSPKYLFRKEGQNVTLSCEQNLNHDAMYWYRQDPGQGLRLIYYSQIVNDFQKGDIAEGYSVSREKKESFPLTVTSAQKNPTAFYLCASSILQDGQPQHFGDGTRLSIL.

The chain recombines TRBV7-2 with TRBJ1-2, with D possibly matching TRBD1 (6 bases). The CDR3 spans 16 residues. V was shortened by 1 base and J by 1 base, with 13 bases between the two germline ends. The germline V gene has CDR1 SGHTA and CDR2 FQGNSA. CDR3 loop: CASSLVVRGGNYGYTF. Written as DNA, the CDR3 is TGTGCCAGCAGCTTAGTTGTCAGGGGTGGTAACTATGGCTACACCTTC.

The rearrangement uses TRBV19 and TRBJ2-7, with 10 positions matching TRBD1. The V and J ends lost 4 bases and 6 bases, in that order; junction bases with no gene match: 12. This CDR3 is 16 amino acids long. The germline V gene encodes CDR1 LNHDA and CDR2 SQIVND (reference sequence). This CDR3 reads CASSTRDRGPLSEQYF. The CDR3 nucleotides read TGTGCCAGTAGTACAAGGGACAGGGGCCCCCTGTCCGAGCAGTACTTC.

The V call is TRBV5-6, the J call TRBJ2-2; 8 positions match TRBD1. The junction had 15 bases not matched to a gene; V was cut back by 3 bases and J by 5 bases. Germline values: CDR1 SGHDT, CDR2 YYEEEE. CDR3 length: 18 amino acids. The CDR3: CASSYGPVTGGQTGELFF. CDR3 coding DNA: TGTGCCAGCAGCTATGGCCCTGTTACAGGGGGTCAAACCGGGGAGCTGTTTTTT.

This chain connects TRBV2 to TRBJ2-7; D gene ambiguous. The CDR3 contains 13 residues. V was shortened by 6 bases and J by 5 bases, with 14 bases between the two germline ends. CDR1 SNHLY and CDR2 FYNNEI come from the germline V gene. The CDR3 region is CASSRNPLNEQYF. CDR3 nucleotide sequence: TGTGCCAGCAGCCGTAACCCGCTAAACGAGCAGTACTTC.

The gene calls are TRBV10-3 and TRBJ2-1; 11 bases agree with TRBD2. Looked up from germline, CDR1 is ENHRY and CDR2 is SYGVKD. This CDR3 spans 14 amino acids. V was pared by 6 bases and J by 7 bases, with 5 bases of the junction left unmatched. CDR3 in amino acids: CAIRPGLAVNEQFF. The CDR3 coding sequence is TGTGCCATCAGGCCGGGACTAGCGGTTAATGAGCAGTTCTTC.

V gene TRBV28 combines with J gene TRBJ1-5; the match to TRBD1 covers 10 bases. The J segment lost 3 bases and the V segment lost 10 bases, leaving 9 bases of the junction unmatched. This CDR3 has 15 amino acids. Germline V lookup: CDR1 MDHEN, CDR2 SYDVKM. The CDR3 coding sequence is TGTGCCACCGCTCGGACAGGGGGTCCCAATCAGCCCCAGCATTTT. This sequence encodes CATARTGGPNQPQHF.

The chain combines TRBV28 with TRBJ1-3, with D perhaps matching TRBD1 (5 bases). The germline CDR1 and CDR2 sequences are MDHEN and SYDVKM. The V and J ends lost 10 bases and 0 bases respectively, with 19 bases between them. The CDR3 spans 16 residues. The CDR3 DNA reads as TGTGCCACCTGGAGGGTATGGGGGAGCTCTGGAAACACCATATATTTT. Protein: CATWRVWGSSGNTIYF.

The chain uses TRBV3-1 (or the pseudogene TRBV3-2) and TRBJ2-1; tentative D call: TRBD2 (7 bases). The CDR3 has 16 residues. Per germline, CDR1 LGHDT and CDR2 YNNKEL (reference sequence). V was cut by 0 bases and J by 7 bases, with 16 bases left in between. CDR3 region: CASSQDPWGGRNEQFF. The CDR3 nucleotides read TGTGCCAGCAGCCAAGATCCATGGGGGGGCCGAAATGAGCAGTTCTTC.